This is a list of T cell receptor beta chains from one sample in a study of vaccination and CD4 T cells after COVID-19. No antigen has been assigned to these receptors. TCRdb ran MiXCR on the PCR reads and lists one entry per CDR3 protein. The data contain about 6,800 distinct CDR3 sequences, roughly a third of them seen just once; the ten biggest clones take up around 34%. Material for sequencing was CD4+ T cells from blood, cultured in vitro. Every receptor here comes from a human donor in good health. CDR3s include the opening cysteine and the closing phenylalanine or tryptophan. Each record gives: V gene, J gene, clone size, D gene, CDR3 DNA, CDR3 protein. D genes are given only for firm matches. Where a row states a size, it is once, few, many or the class of an expanded clone; other rows omit it.

V gene: TRBV15; J gene: TRBJ2-5; clone size: few; D gene: TRBD1; CDR3 DNA: TGTGCCACCAGCAGGGACAGGGCTGAGACCCAGTACTTC; CDR3 protein: CATSRDRAETQYF
V gene: TRBV6-2/TRBV6-3; J gene: TRBJ2-6; clone size: .; D gene: TRBD2; CDR3 DNA: TGTGCCAGCAGTACTGGACTAGCGGGCATGGGAGGGGCCAACGTCCTGACTTTC; CDR3 protein: CASSTGLAGMGGANVLTF
V gene: TRBV18; J gene: TRBJ2-3; clone size: .; D gene: .; CDR3 DNA: TGTGCCAGCTCGCAACCCCCATTGGGGGGCACAGATACGCAGTATTTT; CDR3 protein: CASSQPPLGGTDTQYF
V gene: TRBV27; J gene: TRBJ2-7; clone size: few; D gene: TRBD2; CDR3 DNA: TGTGCCAGCAGGATCATTAGCGGGCAACTCACGTCCTACGAGCAGTACTTC; CDR3 protein: CASRIISGQLTSYEQYF
V gene: TRBV7-2; J gene: TRBJ2-7; clone size: few; D gene: .; CDR3 DNA: TGTGCCAGCAGCTACCCAGCGACAGCGTCCTACGAGCAGTACTTC; CDR3 protein: CASSYPATASYEQYF
V gene: TRBV12-3/TRBV12-4; J gene: TRBJ1-6; clone size: .; D gene: .; CDR3 DNA: TGTGCCAGCAGTTCCCCGGGGCGAAATTCACCCCTCCACTTT; CDR3 protein: CASSSPGRNSPLHF
V gene: TRBV7-2; J gene: TRBJ2-7; clone size: few; D gene: .; CDR3 DNA: TGTGCCAGCAGCCCGTGGTCGGGCAACGAGCAGTACTTC; CDR3 protein: CASSPWSGNEQYF
V gene: TRBV19; J gene: TRBJ1-2; clone size: few; D gene: TRBD1; CDR3 DNA: TGTGCCAGTAGTATGGGGACAGGGATCTATGGCTACACCTTC; CDR3 protein: CASSMGTGIYGYTF
V gene: TRBV27; J gene: TRBJ2-7; clone size: .; D gene: .; CDR3 DNA: TGTGCCAGCAGTTTACTGCGAGGAGGGGGGTATCCCTCGTCCTACGAGCAGTACTTC; CDR3 protein: CASSLLRGGGYPSSYEQYF
V gene: TRBV19; J gene: TRBJ2-3; clone size: .; D gene: TRBD2; CDR3 DNA: TGTGCCAGTAGTCTAACTAGCGGGAGGAGGGGCACGCAGTATTTT; CDR3 protein: CASSLTSGRRGTQYF
V gene: TRBV7-2; J gene: TRBJ2-7; clone size: few; D gene: TRBD1; CDR3 DNA: TGTGCCAGCAGCCGGGACAGGGTTTACGAGCAGTACTTC; CDR3 protein: CASSRDRVYEQYF
V gene: TRBV2; J gene: TRBJ2-7; clone size: few; D gene: TRBD1; CDR3 DNA: TGTGCCAGCAGGGTCAGGGGGTCCTACGAGCAGTACTTC; CDR3 protein: CASRVRGSYEQYF
V gene: TRBV7-2; J gene: TRBJ1-5; clone size: few; D gene: .; CDR3 DNA: TGTGCCAGCAGCTTAGTAGGGACTCGGGGAAATCAGCCCCAGCATTTT; CDR3 protein: CASSLVGTRGNQPQHF
V gene: TRBV27; J gene: TRBJ2-5; clone size: few; D gene: TRBD1; CDR3 DNA: TGTGCCAGCAGTCCAAGTGACAGGGGACCCCAAGAGACCCAGTACTTC; CDR3 protein: CASSPSDRGPQETQYF
V gene: TRBV20-1; J gene: TRBJ2-1; clone size: .; D gene: TRBD2; CDR3 DNA: TGCAGTGCTGGGGGGGAGGGAGATGAGCAGTTCTTC; CDR3 protein: CSAGGEGDEQFF
V gene: TRBV5-4; J gene: TRBJ2-3; clone size: .; D gene: .; CDR3 DNA: TGTGCCAGCAGAGGCGGGTCTAGCACAGATACGCAGTATTTT; CDR3 protein: CASRGGSSTDTQYF
V gene: TRBV20-1; J gene: TRBJ2-3; clone size: .; D gene: .; CDR3 DNA: TGCAGTGCCGCCGGGACTGTGAGCACAGATACGCAGTATTTT; CDR3 protein: CSAAGTVSTDTQYF
V gene: TRBV20-1; J gene: TRBJ1-1; clone size: .; D gene: .; CDR3 DNA: TGCAGTGCTAGATCCCTCCCGGGAACTGAAGCTTTCTTT; CDR3 protein: CSARSLPGTEAFF
V gene: TRBV28; J gene: TRBJ2-1; clone size: .; D gene: TRBD1; CDR3 DNA: TGTGCCAGCATCGTAACGGGACAGGGCTCCTACAATGAGCAGTTCTTC; CDR3 protein: CASIVTGQGSYNEQFF
V gene: TRBV20-1; J gene: TRBJ1-2; clone size: few; D gene: .; CDR3 DNA: TGCAGTGCTCCCCAAATAAACTATGGCTACACCTTC; CDR3 protein: CSAPQINYGYTF
V gene: TRBV14; J gene: TRBJ2-1; clone size: once; D gene: .; CDR3 DNA: TGTGCCAGCAGCCAAGGAGGATGGAATGAGCAGTTCTTC; CDR3 protein: CASSQGGWNEQFF
V gene: TRBV10-3; J gene: TRBJ1-5; clone size: few; D gene: .; CDR3 DNA: TGTGCCATCAGTGAGGCATTCAAGAAGGGAAGCAATCAGCCCCAGCATTTT; CDR3 protein: CAISEAFKKGSNQPQHF
V gene: TRBV15; J gene: TRBJ2-3; clone size: .; D gene: TRBD2; CDR3 DNA: TGTGCCACCAGCAGAGATAGGCCTAGCGGAGGCACAGATACGCAGTATTTT; CDR3 protein: CATSRDRPSGGTDTQYF
V gene: TRBV7-3; J gene: TRBJ2-2; clone size: .; D gene: TRBD2; CDR3 DNA: TGTGCCAGCAGCCCCCGACTAGCGGGAGCAAACGGGGAGCTGTTTTTT; CDR3 protein: CASSPRLAGANGELFF
V gene: TRBV7-8; J gene: TRBJ1-3; clone size: .; D gene: .; CDR3 DNA: TGTGCCAGCAGCGACACAGGGACCTCTGGAAACACCATATATTTT; CDR3 protein: CASSDTGTSGNTIYF
V gene: TRBV20-1; J gene: TRBJ2-3; clone size: .; D gene: .; CDR3 DNA: TGCAGTGCTAGAGATCCCGGGGGCACAGATACGCAGTATTTT; CDR3 protein: CSARDPGGTDTQYF
V gene: TRBV6-5; J gene: TRBJ2-1; clone size: few; D gene: TRBD2; CDR3 DNA: TGTGCCAGCAGTTACTTCGGACTAGCGGGGAATGAGCAGTTCTTC; CDR3 protein: CASSYFGLAGNEQFF